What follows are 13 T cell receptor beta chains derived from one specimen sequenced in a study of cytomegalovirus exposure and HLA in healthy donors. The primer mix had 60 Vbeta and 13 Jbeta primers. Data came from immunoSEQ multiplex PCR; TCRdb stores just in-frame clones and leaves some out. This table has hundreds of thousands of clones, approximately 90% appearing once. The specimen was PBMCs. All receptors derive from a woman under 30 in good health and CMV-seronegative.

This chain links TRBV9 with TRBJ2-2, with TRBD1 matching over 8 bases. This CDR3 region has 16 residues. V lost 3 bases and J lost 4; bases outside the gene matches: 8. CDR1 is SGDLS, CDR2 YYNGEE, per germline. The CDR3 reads CASSAGVGQGTGELFF. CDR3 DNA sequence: TGTGCCAGCAGCGCGGGAGTAGGACAGGGCACCGGGGAGCTGTTTTTT.

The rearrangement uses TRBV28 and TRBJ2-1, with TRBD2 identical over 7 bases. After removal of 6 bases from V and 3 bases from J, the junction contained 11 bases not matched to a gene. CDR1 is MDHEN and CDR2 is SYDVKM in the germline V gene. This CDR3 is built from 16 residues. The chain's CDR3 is CASSSALAVLYNEQFF. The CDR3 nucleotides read TGTGCCAGCAGCTCCGCCCTAGCGGTCCTCTACAATGAGCAGTTCTTC.

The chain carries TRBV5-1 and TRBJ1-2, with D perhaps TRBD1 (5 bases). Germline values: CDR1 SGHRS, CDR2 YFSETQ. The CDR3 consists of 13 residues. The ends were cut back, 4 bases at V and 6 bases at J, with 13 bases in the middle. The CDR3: CASSAAGTNGYTF. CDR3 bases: TGCGCCAGCAGCGCCGCGGGGACTAATGGCTACACCTTC.

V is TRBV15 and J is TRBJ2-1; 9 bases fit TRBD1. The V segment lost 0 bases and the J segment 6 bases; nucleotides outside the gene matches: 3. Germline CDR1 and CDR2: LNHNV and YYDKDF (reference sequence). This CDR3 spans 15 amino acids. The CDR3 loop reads CATSRDGTGRNEQFF. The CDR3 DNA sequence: TGTGCCACCAGCAGAGATGGGACAGGGCGCAATGAGCAGTTCTTC. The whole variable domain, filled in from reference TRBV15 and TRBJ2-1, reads DAMVIQNPRYQVTQFGKPVTLSCSQTLNHNVMYWYQQKSSQAPKLLFHYYDKDFNNEADTPDNFQSRRPNTSFCFLDIRSPGLGDTAMYLCATSRDGTGRNEQFFGPGTRLTVL.

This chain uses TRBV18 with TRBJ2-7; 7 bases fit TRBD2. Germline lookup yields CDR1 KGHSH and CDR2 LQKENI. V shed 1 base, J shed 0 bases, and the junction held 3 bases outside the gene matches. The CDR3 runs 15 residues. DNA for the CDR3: TGTGCCAGCTCACCACGAGCGGGGCGCTCCTACGAGCAGTACTTC. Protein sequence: CASSPRAGRSYEQYF. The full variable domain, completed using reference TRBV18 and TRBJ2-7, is NAGVMQNPRHLVRRRGQEARLRCSPMKGHSHVYWYRQLPEEGLKFMVYLQKENIIDESGMPKERFSAEFPKEGPSILRIQQVVRGDSAAYFCASSPRAGRSYEQYFGPGTRLTVT.

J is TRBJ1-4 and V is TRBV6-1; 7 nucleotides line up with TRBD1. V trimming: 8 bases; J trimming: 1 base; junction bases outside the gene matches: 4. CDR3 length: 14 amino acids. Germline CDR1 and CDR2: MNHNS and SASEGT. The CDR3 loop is CASADRETNEKLFF. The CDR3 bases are TGTGCCAGCGCCGACAGGGAAACTAATGAAAAACTGTTTTTT.

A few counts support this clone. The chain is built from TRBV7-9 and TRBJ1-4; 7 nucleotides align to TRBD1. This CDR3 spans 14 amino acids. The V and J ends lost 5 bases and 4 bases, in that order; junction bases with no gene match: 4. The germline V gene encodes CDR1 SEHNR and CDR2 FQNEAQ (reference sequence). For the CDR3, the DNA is TGTGCCAGCAGCCCCGACAGGGTTAATGAAAAACTGTTTTTT. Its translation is CASSPDRVNEKLFF.

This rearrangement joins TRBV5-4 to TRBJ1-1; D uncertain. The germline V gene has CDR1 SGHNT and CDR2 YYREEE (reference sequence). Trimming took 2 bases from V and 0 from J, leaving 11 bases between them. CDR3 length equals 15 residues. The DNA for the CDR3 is TGTGCCAGCAGCTTTTCTGGCAGGATGAACACTGAAGCTTTCTTT. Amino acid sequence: CASSFSGRMNTEAFF.

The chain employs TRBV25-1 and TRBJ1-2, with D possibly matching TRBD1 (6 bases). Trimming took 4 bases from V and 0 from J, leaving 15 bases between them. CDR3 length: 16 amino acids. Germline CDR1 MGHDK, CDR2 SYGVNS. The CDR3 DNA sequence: TGTGCCAGCAGTGTTTCTGGGGGCGAGGCTAACTATGGCTACACCTTC. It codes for CASSVSGGEANYGYTF.

The CDR3 region has the DNA TGCAGTGCTCGGGTCTCCGGGGAGCTGTTTTTT. Translating it yields CSARVSGELFF. The rearrangement uses TRBV20-1 and TRBJ2-2; no reliable D call. The V and J ends lost 5 bases and 6 bases respectively, with 7 bases between them. Germline lookup yields CDR1 DFQATT and CDR2 SNEGSKA (reference sequence). This CDR3 has 11 residues.

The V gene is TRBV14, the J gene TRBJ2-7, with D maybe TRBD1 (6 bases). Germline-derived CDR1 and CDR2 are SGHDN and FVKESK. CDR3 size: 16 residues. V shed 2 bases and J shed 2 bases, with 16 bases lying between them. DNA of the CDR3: TGTGCCAGCAGCCAACTTTCCGGGACACTTACCTACGAGCAGTACTTC. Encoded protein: CASSQLSGTLTYEQYF.

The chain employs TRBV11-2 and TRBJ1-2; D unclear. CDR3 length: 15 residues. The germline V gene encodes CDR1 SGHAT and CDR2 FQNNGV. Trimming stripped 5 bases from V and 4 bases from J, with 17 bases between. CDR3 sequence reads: CASSPIGGLGYGYTF. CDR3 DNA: TGTGCCAGCAGCCCGATCGGAGGTCTCGGCTATGGCTACACCTTC.

CDR3 residues: CASSQGRGETQYF. DNA of the CDR3: TGTGCCAGCAGCCAGGGGAGGGGAGAGACCCAGTACTTC. The V call is TRBV5-6, the J call TRBJ2-5; possible D gene TRBD2, 7 bases. Trimming took 4 bases from V and 4 from J, leaving 11 bases between them. This CDR3 comprises 13 residues. Germline lookup yields CDR1 SGHDT and CDR2 YYEEEE.